A single sample is the source of the 5 T cell receptor beta chains below, sequenced in a study of identical twins. TCRdb itself ran the 5' RACE reads through MiXCR, one entry per CDR3 protein. The sample shows around 240,000 distinct CDR3 sequences, roughly 10% of them seen only once. Sequenced: memory T cells sorted from blood. The receptor source for this set is a man aged 45 to 65 in good health.

This clonotype was observed a few times. The genes are TRBV27 and TRBJ1-6; 8 positions agree with TRBD1. With 0 bases clipped from V and 15 bases from J, the junction kept 16 bases outside the gene matches. Germline CDR1 reads MNHEY; CDR2 reads SMNVEV (reference sequence). This CDR3 is built from 17 residues. As DNA, the CDR3 is TGTGCCAGCAGTTTATCAGGGGGGGACAGGCAGTACGGGTTCCTCCACTTT. Its translation is CASSLSGGDRQYGFLHF.

This clonotype has a count of ten or more. The chain recombines TRBV5-1 with TRBJ2-5; 9 bases map to TRBD2. The V segment lost 5 bases and the J segment 2 bases; nucleotides outside the gene matches: 4. Germline CDR1 reads SGHRS; CDR2 reads YFSETQ. The CDR3 has 14 residues. The CDR3 DNA is TGCGCCAGCAGACCCCTAGCGGGGCAAGAGACCCAGTACTTC. It specifies CASRPLAGQETQYF. Looking up the rest from reference TRBV5-1 and TRBJ2-5 gives the full variable domain: KAGVTQTPRYLIKTRGQQVTLSCSPISGHRSVSWYQQTPGQGLQFLFEYFSETQRNKGNFPGRFSGRQFSNSRSEMNVSTLELGDSALYLCASRPLAGQETQYFGPGTRLLVL.

This clonotype has a single count. This chain links TRBV28 with TRBJ2-1; D perhaps matches TRBD2 (6 bases). The CDR3 runs to 18 residues. Trimming removed 0 bases at V and 9 bases at J, with 24 bases between. Germline lookup yields CDR1 MDHEN and CDR2 SYDVKM. Written as DNA, the CDR3 is TGTGCCAGCAGTTTATGGAGTGGGGTCAGTGGTAGAGCGGGTGAGCAGTTCTTC. Its translation is CASSLWSGVSGRAGEQFF.

This clonotype was counted only a few times. The gene calls are TRBV30 and TRBJ1-2; D call uncertain. The germline V and J ends were trimmed by 7 bases and 0 bases, with 15 bases remaining between them. This CDR3 region has 14 residues. CDR1 GTSNPN and CDR2 SVGIG come from the germline V gene (reference sequence). The chain's CDR3 is CASYSASANYGYTF. The CDR3 bases are TGTGCCTCGTATTCGGCATCAGCTAACTATGGCTACACCTTC.

The rearrangement links TRBV27 to TRBJ2-2; D gene ambiguous. V gave up 0 bases and J gave up 1 base, with 9 bases separating them. In germline, CDR1 is MNHEY, CDR2 SMNVEV (reference sequence). CDR3 length equals 16 residues. The CDR3 is CASSLSGMGNTGELFF. CDR3 bases: TGTGCCAGCAGTTTATCAGGGATGGGGAACACCGGGGAGCTGTTTTTT.